This is a list of T cell receptor beta chains from one sample in a study of blood T cell repertoires in COVID-19. Measured with immunoSEQ multiplex PCR; TCRdb has only the in-frame clones, and not every one. The data hold over 300,000 clones, with 90% observed a single time. The sequencing input was peripheral blood. The receptors derive from a man aged 18 to 29 with active or convalescent COVID-19. Each CDR3 is given with its conserved first and last residue. Fields, in order: clone size, V gene, D gene, J gene, CDR3 DNA, CDR3 protein. D genes are given only for firm matches. The size field is filled for only some rows; it gives once, few, many or a size class.

clone size: .
V gene: TRBV7-9
D gene: .
J gene: TRBJ2-1
CDR3 DNA: TGTGCCAGCAGTCGGGCTGGGGGGTCCTACAATGAGCAGTTCTTC
CDR3 protein: CASSRAGGSYNEQFF

clone size: .
V gene: TRBV7-2
D gene: .
J gene: TRBJ2-7
CDR3 DNA: TGTGCCAGCAGCTTAGATCGAGGGGGCGAGCAGTACTTC
CDR3 protein: CASSLDRGGEQYF

clone size: .
V gene: TRBV28
D gene: TRBD1
J gene: TRBJ2-4
CDR3 DNA: TGTGCCAGCAGGGACAGGGGCGACGACATTCAGTACTTC
CDR3 protein: CASRDRGDDIQYF

clone size: .
V gene: TRBV7-8
D gene: TRBD1
J gene: TRBJ2-1
CDR3 DNA: TGTGCCAGCCTTCCTTTACAGGGGTTCAATGAGCAGTTCTTC
CDR3 protein: CASLPLQGFNEQFF

clone size: .
V gene: TRBV9
D gene: .
J gene: TRBJ2-7
CDR3 DNA: TGTGCCAGCAGCGTTGGACATTCCTCCTACGAGCAGTACTTC
CDR3 protein: CASSVGHSSYEQYF

clone size: .
V gene: TRBV12-3/TRBV12-4
D gene: .
J gene: TRBJ1-5
CDR3 DNA: TGTGCCAGCAGGGGAGGGCATCAGCCCCAGCATTTT
CDR3 protein: CASRGGHQPQHF

clone size: .
V gene: TRBV27
D gene: TRBD2
J gene: TRBJ2-2
CDR3 DNA: TGTGCCAGCAGGACTAGCGGGAGTGGCACCGGGGAGCTGTTTTTT
CDR3 protein: CASRTSGSGTGELFF

clone size: .
V gene: TRBV18
D gene: TRBD1
J gene: TRBJ1-2
CDR3 DNA: TGTGCCAGCTCACGCCTTGACAGGGGAGATGGCTACACCTTC
CDR3 protein: CASSRLDRGDGYTF

clone size: .
V gene: TRBV12-3/TRBV12-4
D gene: .
J gene: TRBJ1-2
CDR3 DNA: TGTGCCAGCAGCACCGGGAACTATGGCTACACCTTC
CDR3 protein: CASSTGNYGYTF

clone size: .
V gene: TRBV6-2/TRBV6-3
D gene: .
J gene: TRBJ2-7
CDR3 DNA: TGTGCCAGCAGTGATGGCGGCGGGCGGTACTTC
CDR3 protein: CASSDGGGRYF

clone size: .
V gene: TRBV5-6
D gene: .
J gene: TRBJ1-2
CDR3 DNA: TGTGCCAGCAGCATCTTCGGGGGGGCTAGCTATGGCTACACCTTC
CDR3 protein: CASSIFGGASYGYTF

clone size: .
V gene: TRBV4-3
D gene: .
J gene: TRBJ1-1
CDR3 DNA: TGCGCCAGCAGCCAAGACCTGACAGCGAACACTGAAGCTTTCTTT
CDR3 protein: CASSQDLTANTEAFF

clone size: .
V gene: TRBV7-3
D gene: .
J gene: TRBJ1-2
CDR3 DNA: TGTGCCAGCAGCCTAGGGGTGAACTATGGCTACACCTTC
CDR3 protein: CASSLGVNYGYTF

clone size: .
V gene: TRBV27
D gene: TRBD1
J gene: TRBJ1-2
CDR3 DNA: TGTGCCAGCAGTTTAGGGCAGGGGGGCGGTAACTATGGCTACACCTTC
CDR3 protein: CASSLGQGGGNYGYTF

clone size: .
V gene: TRBV25-1
D gene: TRBD1
J gene: TRBJ1-6
CDR3 DNA: TGTGCCAGCAGCGTTGGACAGGCCTATAATTCACCCCTCCACTTT
CDR3 protein: CASSVGQAYNSPLHF

clone size: .
V gene: TRBV18
D gene: .
J gene: TRBJ2-2
CDR3 DNA: TGTGCCAGCTCACCAATTCACAGAACGAACACCGGGGAGCTGTTTTTT
CDR3 protein: CASSPIHRTNTGELFF

clone size: .
V gene: TRBV7-3
D gene: .
J gene: TRBJ2-1
CDR3 DNA: TGTGCCAGCAGCTTGGAGGGAACGACTTTGGGTGAGCAGTTCTTC
CDR3 protein: CASSLEGTTLGEQFF

clone size: .
V gene: TRBV4-1
D gene: .
J gene: TRBJ2-4
CDR3 DNA: TGCGCCAGCAGCCAAGACTTCGGGGCCAAAAACATTCAGTACTTC
CDR3 protein: CASSQDFGAKNIQYF

clone size: .
V gene: TRBV7-8
D gene: TRBD1
J gene: TRBJ2-5
CDR3 DNA: TGTGCCAGCAGCGCCCACCCGGACAGGCAAGAGACCCAGTACTTC
CDR3 protein: CASSAHPDRQETQYF

clone size: .
V gene: TRBV7-8
D gene: TRBD1
J gene: TRBJ1-1
CDR3 DNA: TGTGCCAGCAGCTTAGAGAGGGGGACAGGAGGAGCTTTCTTT
CDR3 protein: CASSLERGTGGAFF

clone size: .
V gene: TRBV27
D gene: .
J gene: TRBJ1-5
CDR3 DNA: TGTGCCAGCAGCGACAGGCACAATCAGCCCCAGCATTTT
CDR3 protein: CASSDRHNQPQHF

clone size: .
V gene: TRBV7-9
D gene: .
J gene: TRBJ2-3
CDR3 DNA: TGTGCCAGCAGCTCCACTAGGACAGACACTAGCACAGATACGCAGTATTTT
CDR3 protein: CASSSTRTDTSTDTQYF

clone size: .
V gene: TRBV2
D gene: TRBD2
J gene: TRBJ2-5
CDR3 DNA: TGTGCCAGCAATCTAGCGGCCCAAGAGACCCAGTACTTC
CDR3 protein: CASNLAAQETQYF

clone size: .
V gene: TRBV18
D gene: TRBD2
J gene: TRBJ2-2
CDR3 DNA: TGTGCCAGCTCACCAGGAGCGGGGGCAGCCGGGGAGCTGTTTTTT
CDR3 protein: CASSPGAGAAGELFF

clone size: once
V gene: TRBV5-1
D gene: TRBD2
J gene: TRBJ2-3
CDR3 DNA: TGCGCCAGCAGCTTAAGGAATAGCGGGACTTTCTCAGATACGCAGTATTTT
CDR3 protein: CASSLRNSGTFSDTQYF

clone size: .
V gene: TRBV9
D gene: .
J gene: TRBJ1-4
CDR3 DNA: TGTGCCAGCAGCGCCGACAGGCTTAATGAAAAACTGTTTTTT
CDR3 protein: CASSADRLNEKLFF

clone size: .
V gene: TRBV7-8
D gene: .
J gene: TRBJ1-4
CDR3 DNA: TGTGCCAGCAGCCTGGGGGGGTGGACTAATGAAAAACTGTTTTTT
CDR3 protein: CASSLGGWTNEKLFF

clone size: .
V gene: TRBV6-1
D gene: .
J gene: TRBJ1-3
CDR3 DNA: TGTGCCAGCAGTGAACCCAGGAGGGCTGGAAACACCATATATTTT
CDR3 protein: CASSEPRRAGNTIYF

clone size: few
V gene: TRBV6-5
D gene: TRBD2
J gene: TRBJ2-7
CDR3 DNA: TGTGCCAGCAGTTACACCGTAGCGGGAGGGCCTTACGAGCAGTACTTC
CDR3 protein: CASSYTVAGGPYEQYF

clone size: .
V gene: TRBV7-9
D gene: .
J gene: TRBJ2-2
CDR3 DNA: TGTGCCAGCAGCTTAGGGGGCCCACGGTTTTTCTGGGAGCTGTTTTTT
CDR3 protein: CASSLGGPRFFWELFF

clone size: .
V gene: TRBV15
D gene: .
J gene: TRBJ1-2
CDR3 DNA: TGTGCCACCAGCAGAGATTACGGGTACGATGGCTACACCTTC
CDR3 protein: CATSRDYGYDGYTF

clone size: .
V gene: TRBV14
D gene: .
J gene: TRBJ2-1
CDR3 DNA: TGTGCCAGCAGCCAAGATTCAAGAACAGAAAAACTTTATGAGCAGTTCTTC
CDR3 protein: CASSQDSRTEKLYEQFF

clone size: .
V gene: TRBV18
D gene: .
J gene: TRBJ1-5
CDR3 DNA: TGTGCCAGCTCACCGTATGACTCGGTGTTACCCCAGCATTTT
CDR3 protein: CASSPYDSVLPQHF

clone size: .
V gene: TRBV10-2
D gene: TRBD1
J gene: TRBJ2-1
CDR3 DNA: TGCGCCAGCAGTGTACAGGGGGCGCTTGGTGAGCAGTTCTTC
CDR3 protein: CASSVQGALGEQFF

clone size: .
V gene: TRBV27
D gene: TRBD1
J gene: TRBJ2-3
CDR3 DNA: TGTGCCAGCACCCGACAGGGGGGCACAGATACGCAGTATTTT
CDR3 protein: CASTRQGGTDTQYF

clone size: .
V gene: TRBV6-6
D gene: .
J gene: TRBJ2-7
CDR3 DNA: TGTGCCAGCAGTTACGGGGCGGGAAACTACGAGCAGTACTTC
CDR3 protein: CASSYGAGNYEQYF

clone size: once
V gene: TRBV2
D gene: .
J gene: TRBJ2-7
CDR3 DNA: TGTGCCTCCGGAGGCCAGAGCACCTACGAGCAGTACTTC
CDR3 protein: CASGGQSTYEQYF

clone size: .
V gene: TRBV28
D gene: .
J gene: TRBJ2-2
CDR3 DNA: TGTGCCAGCAGTTTACTTCGGGGGGCCCCCGGGGAGCTGTTTTTT
CDR3 protein: CASSLLRGAPGELFF

clone size: .
V gene: TRBV5-6
D gene: .
J gene: TRBJ1-2
CDR3 DNA: TGTGCCAGCAGCTTAGGACAAAACCATGGCTACACCTTC
CDR3 protein: CASSLGQNHGYTF

clone size: .
V gene: TRBV27
D gene: TRBD2
J gene: TRBJ2-5
CDR3 DNA: TGTGCCAGCAGTTTCACTAGCGGGGGGGCAAAGACCCAGTACTTC
CDR3 protein: CASSFTSGGAKTQYF

clone size: .
V gene: TRBV4-1
D gene: .
J gene: TRBJ1-4
CDR3 DNA: TGCGCCAGCAGCCGGCAACAGAACAGGGTTTTTGAAAAACTGTTTTTT
CDR3 protein: CASSRQQNRVFEKLFF

clone size: .
V gene: TRBV30
D gene: TRBD1
J gene: TRBJ1-5
CDR3 DNA: TGTGCCTGGAGCGACAGGGACGGTCAGCCCCAGCATTTT
CDR3 protein: CAWSDRDGQPQHF

clone size: few
V gene: TRBV7-3
D gene: TRBD1
J gene: TRBJ1-1
CDR3 DNA: TGTGCCAGCAGCTTGGGACAGGGACCGTCTGAAGCTTTCTTT
CDR3 protein: CASSLGQGPSEAFF

clone size: once
V gene: TRBV24-1
D gene: TRBD1
J gene: TRBJ2-1
CDR3 DNA: TGTGCCACCAGTGATACACAGGGGTTGAATGAGCAGTTCTTC
CDR3 protein: CATSDTQGLNEQFF

clone size: .
V gene: TRBV7-2
D gene: TRBD1
J gene: TRBJ2-5
CDR3 DNA: TGTGCCAGCAGCTTACACAGGGGGCAAGAGACCCAGTACTTC
CDR3 protein: CASSLHRGQETQYF

clone size: .
V gene: TRBV27
D gene: .
J gene: TRBJ1-1
CDR3 DNA: TGTGCCAGCAGTTTATTTGAGGGGACGCGGGGTGAAGCTTTCTTT
CDR3 protein: CASSLFEGTRGEAFF

clone size: once
V gene: TRBV12-3/TRBV12-4
D gene: .
J gene: TRBJ1-2
CDR3 DNA: TGTGCCAGCAGGCCATACAGGGAGGGCTACACCTTC
CDR3 protein: CASRPYREGYTF

clone size: once
V gene: TRBV4-2
D gene: TRBD1
J gene: TRBJ1-4
CDR3 DNA: TGTGCCAGCAGCCAAGAGGGACAGCTAGCAACTAATGAAAAACTGTTTTTT
CDR3 protein: CASSQEGQLATNEKLFF

clone size: .
V gene: TRBV10-3
D gene: TRBD1
J gene: TRBJ1-1
CDR3 DNA: TGTGCCATCAGCACCGGGACAGGGGGGGACACTGAAGCTTTCTTT
CDR3 protein: CAISTGTGGDTEAFF

clone size: .
V gene: TRBV3-1/TRBV3-2
D gene: .
J gene: TRBJ2-1
CDR3 DNA: TGTGCCAGCAGCCTTCGTTTAAACAATGAGCAGTTCTTC
CDR3 protein: CASSLRLNNEQFF

clone size: .
V gene: TRBV19
D gene: TRBD2
J gene: TRBJ2-3
CDR3 DNA: TGTGCCAGTAGCCAAGCGGGGGGACCAGATACGCAGTATTTT
CDR3 protein: CASSQAGGPDTQYF

clone size: .
V gene: TRBV19
D gene: .
J gene: TRBJ1-5
CDR3 DNA: TGTGCCAGTAACTCCAGGATTTATAGCAATCAGCCCCAGCATTTT
CDR3 protein: CASNSRIYSNQPQHF

clone size: .
V gene: TRBV27
D gene: TRBD2
J gene: TRBJ2-3
CDR3 DNA: TGTGCCAGCAGTCGGATAGCGGGAGTGGGCACAGATACGCAGTATTTT
CDR3 protein: CASSRIAGVGTDTQYF

clone size: .
V gene: TRBV9
D gene: .
J gene: TRBJ2-2
CDR3 DNA: TGTGCCAGCAGCGTAGATGGGGGGTACACCGGGGAGCTGTTTTTT
CDR3 protein: CASSVDGGYTGELFF

clone size: .
V gene: TRBV7-2
D gene: TRBD2
J gene: TRBJ2-3
CDR3 DNA: TGTGCCAGCAGCCCCGAGACTAGCGGGGGGTCAGATACGCAGTATTTT
CDR3 protein: CASSPETSGGSDTQYF

clone size: .
V gene: TRBV9
D gene: TRBD1
J gene: TRBJ1-1
CDR3 DNA: TGTGCCAGCAGCCCTCGGAGGGGGCTAGACACTGAAGCTTTCTTT
CDR3 protein: CASSPRRGLDTEAFF

clone size: .
V gene: TRBV5-1
D gene: .
J gene: TRBJ1-4
CDR3 DNA: TGCGCCAGCAGCCGCACAACCGCAACTAATGAAAAACTGTTTTTT
CDR3 protein: CASSRTTATNEKLFF